Shown below are 22 T cell receptor beta chains from a single sample sequenced in a study of persistence of HIV-infected CD4 T cells. This was the immunoSEQ version 4 assay in survey mode. Sequencing was performed with immunoSEQ multiplex PCR; in TCRdb, only in-frame clones are kept and a portion is missing. The repertoire consists of some 40,000 clones, with about 85% occurring once and the leading ten covering 5.4%. An overlapping HIV-1 Gag peptide pool stimulated these cells at about 0.9 ug/peptide/mL. CD40L/CD69 double-negative CD45RO-high memory CD4+ T cells were collected. Their antigen targets remain unknown. Here the sequenced sample was cultured CD4+ T cells from PBMCs, taken from a patient who received antiretroviral therapy. These receptors were obtained from an adult with HIV. The donor label of this sample is uncertain.

The V gene is TRBV29-1, the J gene TRBJ2-6; D gene uncertain. The CDR3 has 13 residues. Trimming removed 4 bases from V and 4 bases from J, with 8 bases in between. Germline V gives CDR1 SQVTM, CDR2 ANQGSEA. CDR3 sequence reads: CSVAGSGANVLTF. The CDR3 DNA reads TGCAGCGTTGCTGGATCCGGGGCCAACGTCCTGACTTTC.

The chain is built from TRBV7-2 and TRBJ1-5; 8 nucleotides align to TRBD1. The germline V gene encodes CDR1 SGHTA and CDR2 FQGNSA. Trimming at V came to 1 base and at J to 5 bases, leaving 4 bases not matched to a gene. CDR3 length: 15 residues. CDR3: CASSLDQGAHQPQHF. The CDR3 region has the DNA TGTGCCAGCAGCTTAGATCAGGGGGCCCATCAGCCCCAGCATTTT.

This chain links TRBV10-1 with TRBJ2-1, with D maybe TRBD1 (6 bases). Germline V gene data show CDR1 as WNHNN and CDR2 as SYGVQD (reference sequence). With 3 bases removed from V and 3 bases from J, the gap between germline ends came to 12 bases. The CDR3 contains 15 residues. Here the CDR3 reads CASSDLGRGYNEQFF. The CDR3 region has the DNA TGCGCCAGCAGTGACCTTGGCAGGGGCTACAATGAGCAGTTCTTC.

The chain is built from TRBV5-5 and TRBJ2-7; D call uncertain. The CDR3 is made up of 14 amino acids. Trimming took 4 bases from V and 0 from J, leaving 11 bases between them. Germline V gene data show CDR1 as SGHKS and CDR2 as YYEKEE (reference sequence). CDR3 loop: CASSPGPGSYEQYF. For the CDR3, the DNA is TGTGCCAGCAGCCCTGGTCCTGGCTCCTACGAGCAGTACTTC.

The V and J genes are TRBV28 and TRBJ2-1; no definite D call. The length of the CDR3 is 10 residues. V lost 11 bases to trimming and J lost 8 bases, with 10 bases between them. Germline CDR1 reads MDHEN; CDR2 reads SYDVKM. CDR3 region: CASEADEQFF. CDR3 bases: TGTGCCTCAGAGGCTGATGAGCAGTTCTTC.

This sequence joins TRBV6-1 and TRBJ2-7; D is unclear. CDR1 MNHNS and CDR2 SASEGT come from the germline V gene. V was shortened by 11 bases and J by 2 bases, with 16 bases between the two germline ends. The CDR3 length is 13 residues. The CDR3 nucleotides are TGTGCCGCGATCAGGAACAGCCCCTACGAGCAGTACTTC. Its translation: CAAIRNSPYEQYF.

The V call is TRBV15, the J call TRBJ1-2; 9 nucleotides agree with TRBD1. From germline, CDR1 is LNHNV and CDR2 YYDKDF (reference sequence). The CDR3 covers 17 residues. Unmatched junction bases numbered 11, after V lost 5 bases and J lost 1 base. In nucleotides, the CDR3 is TGTGCCACCAGCGTAAAAGCCGGGACAGGGAGTAACTATGGCTACACCTTC. This codes for CATSVKAGTGSNYGYTF.

The J gene is TRBJ1-5, the V gene TRBV3-1 (or the pseudogene TRBV3-2), with 8 bases lining up with TRBD1. The J segment lost 0 bases and the V segment lost 5 bases, leaving 3 bases of the junction unmatched. The germline V gene has CDR1 LGHDT and CDR2 YNNKEL (reference sequence). CDR3 size: 15 residues. CDR3 residues: CASSDRGSSNQPQHF. Here the CDR3 DNA reads TGTGCCAGCAGCGACAGGGGAAGTAGCAATCAGCCCCAGCATTTT.

This clone was seen just once. The V gene is TRBV3-1 (or the pseudogene TRBV3-2), the J gene TRBJ1-1, with D unclear. V gave up 1 base and J gave up 4 bases, with 16 bases separating them. CDR3 length: 16 residues. Per germline, CDR1 LGHDT and CDR2 YNNKEL (reference sequence). This chain's CDR3 is CASSQVLGSPGTEAFF. The CDR3 coding sequence is TGTGCCAGCAGCCAAGTTTTAGGGTCCCCGGGCACTGAAGCTTTCTTT.

The V and J genes are TRBV3-1 (or the pseudogene TRBV3-2) and TRBJ2-7; unclear D gene. The CDR3 length is 12 residues. V lost 4 bases and J 2 bases, leaving 6 bases between the germline ends. Germline-derived CDR1 and CDR2 are LGHDT and YNNKEL (reference sequence). CDR3 loop: CASSPGAYEQYF. The DNA for the CDR3 is TGTGCCAGCAGCCCCGGCGCCTACGAGCAGTACTTC.

V usage is TRBV24-1 and J usage is TRBJ2-2, with 10 bases aligning to TRBD1. Germline lookup yields CDR1 KGHDR and CDR2 SFDVKD. This CDR3 comprises 15 residues. V lost 5 bases and J lost 8; bases outside the gene matches: 7. The CDR3 DNA follows: TGTGCCACCAGTGCCCGGGACAGGGGATTAGGGGAGCTGTTTTTT. Translated, it gives CATSARDRGLGELFF.

The V gene is TRBV19, the J gene TRBJ1-3, with D unresolved. The CDR3 totals 13 residues. Between the trimmed V and J ends, which lost 9 bases and 3 bases, there was a span of 12 bases. Germline V gene sequence: CDR1 LNHDA, CDR2 SQIVND (reference sequence). The CDR3 DNA sequence: TGTGCCAGCCGGGCCAGGATTGGAAACACCATATATTTT. Translation gives CASRARIGNTIYF.

The chain has TRBV6-6 and TRBJ2-7; D assignment may be TRBD1 or TRBD2 (5 bases each). The germline V gene has CDR1 MNHNY and CDR2 SVGAGI (reference sequence). The CDR3 loop spans 14 amino acids. Trimming shortened V by 6 bases and J by 7 bases, and 19 bases separated the two germline ends. The CDR3 region has the DNA TGTGCCAGCAGCCACGGTGAGGGGAAGAGGGAGCAGTACTTC. Amino acids: CASSHGEGKREQYF.

The genes are TRBV12-5 and TRBJ2-3; 10 bases map to TRBD2. The CDR3 has 15 residues. V lost 4 bases to trimming and J lost 1 base; unmatched junction nucleotides: 2. CDR1 LGHNT and CDR2 FRNRAP come from the germline V gene. CDR3 nucleotide sequence: TGTGCTAGTGGTTACGGGACTAGCGGCACAGATACGCAGTATTTT. Amino acids: CASGYGTSGTDTQYF.

As concerns this clone: The sample carries other DNA sequences with the same CDR3. The rearrangement links TRBV18 to TRBJ1-2, with 7 bases aligning to TRBD1. The germline CDR1 and CDR2 sequences are KGHSH and LQKENI. This CDR3 contains 16 residues. Unmatched junction bases numbered 11, after V lost 6 bases and J lost 1 base. The CDR3 reads CASSSVVAGGNYGYTF. Here the CDR3 DNA reads TGTGCCAGCTCGTCAGTCGTGGCAGGGGGTAACTATGGCTACACCTTC.

J is TRBJ2-3 and V is TRBV6-5; D uncertain. The CDR3 has 15 residues. Trimming took 2 bases from V and 1 from J, leaving 10 bases between them. The germline V gene has CDR1 MNHEY and CDR2 SVGAGI. The CDR3 DNA is TGTGCCAGCAGTTACGGTGTAGTCGGCACAGATACGCAGTATTTT. Protein sequence: CASSYGVVGTDTQYF.

The chain uses TRBV28 and TRBJ1-2; D is uncertain. Trimming took off 2 bases at V and 8 bases at J, with 15 bases between the two ends. The CDR3 sequence is 14 residues long. CDR1 and CDR2 (germline): MDHEN, SYDVKM. The CDR3 sequence: CASSLGRVSGGYTF. The DNA for the CDR3 is TGTGCCAGCAGTTTAGGGAGGGTGTCAGGAGGCTACACCTTC.

V is TRBV6-5 and J is TRBJ2-1, with 13 bases identical to TRBD2. V lost 6 bases, J lost 8 bases, and 7 bases stayed unmatched. Germline V gene sequence: CDR1 MNHEY, CDR2 SVGAGI. The CDR3 consists of 15 residues. CDR3 loop: CASSQLAGGFDEQFF. In DNA form, the CDR3 reads TGTGCCAGCAGCCAACTAGCGGGGGGGTTCGATGAGCAGTTCTTC.

This clone was seen just once. V and J are TRBV7-9 and TRBJ1-3, with D possibly matching TRBD1 (5 bases). The V end was cut by 4 bases, the J end by 2 bases, with 15 bases between. Germline assignment: CDR1 SEHNR and CDR2 FQNEAQ (reference sequence). The CDR3 runs to 16 residues. In DNA form, the CDR3 reads TGTGCCAGCAGCTCGCGGGGGGGTCTGGCTGGAAACACCATATATTTT. Encoded protein: CASSSRGGLAGNTIYF.

This clone was counted once. V gene TRBV10-3 combines with J gene TRBJ2-3; 10 bases match TRBD1. In germline, CDR1 is ENHRY, CDR2 SYGVKD. The trim removed 7 bases at V and 3 bases at J, leaving 10 bases unmatched. The CDR3 has 16 amino acids. CDR3: CAITARQGAKTDTQYF. DNA for the CDR3: TGTGCCATCACCGCTAGACAGGGGGCGAAGACAGATACGCAGTATTTT.

This chain uses TRBV21-1 with TRBJ2-7; the table's D call, TRBD1, was not checked against the DNA. TRBV21-1 is a pseudogene. This CDR3 region has 16 residues. The CDR3 sequence is CASSKYLRQDSYEQYF. The CDR3 DNA reads as TGTGCCAGCAGCAAATACTTGAGACAGGATTCCTACGAGCAGTACTTC.

This chain connects TRBV19 to TRBJ1-5, with a possible D match to TRBD1 (5 bases). Germline V lookup: CDR1 LNHDA, CDR2 SQIVND (reference sequence). The V gene lost 3 bases and the J gene lost 0 bases, with 18 bases spanning the gap. The CDR3 loop spans 18 amino acids. This chain's CDR3 is CASSMIPGRVLSNQPQHF. The CDR3 DNA sequence: TGTGCCAGTAGTATGATCCCGGGACGGGTCCTTAGCAATCAGCCCCAGCATTTT.